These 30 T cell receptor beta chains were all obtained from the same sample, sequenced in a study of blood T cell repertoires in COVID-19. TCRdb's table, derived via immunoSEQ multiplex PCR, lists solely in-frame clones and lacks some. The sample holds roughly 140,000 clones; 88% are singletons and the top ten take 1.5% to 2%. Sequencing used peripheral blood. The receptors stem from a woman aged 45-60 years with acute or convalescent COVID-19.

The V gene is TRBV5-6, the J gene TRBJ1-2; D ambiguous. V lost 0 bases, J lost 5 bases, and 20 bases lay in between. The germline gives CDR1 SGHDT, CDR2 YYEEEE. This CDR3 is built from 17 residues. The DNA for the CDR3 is TGTGCCAGCAGCTTGGGGGCAGGAAAGGTCTACTTTTATGGCTACACCTTC. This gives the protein CASSLGAGKVYFYGYTF. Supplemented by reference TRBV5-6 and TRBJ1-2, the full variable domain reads DAGVTQSPTHLIKTRGQQVTLRCSPKSGHDTVSWYQQALGQGPQFIFQYYEEEERQRGNFPDRFSGHQFPNYSSELNVNALLLGDSALYLCASSLGAGKVYFYGYTFGSGTRLTVV.

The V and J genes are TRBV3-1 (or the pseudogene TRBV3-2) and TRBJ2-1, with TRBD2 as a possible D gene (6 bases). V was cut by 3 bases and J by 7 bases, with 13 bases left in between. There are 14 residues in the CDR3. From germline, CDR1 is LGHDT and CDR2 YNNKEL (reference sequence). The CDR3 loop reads CASSQGGARNEQFF. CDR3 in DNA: TGTGCCAGCAGCCAGGGCGGGGCTAGGAATGAGCAGTTCTTC.

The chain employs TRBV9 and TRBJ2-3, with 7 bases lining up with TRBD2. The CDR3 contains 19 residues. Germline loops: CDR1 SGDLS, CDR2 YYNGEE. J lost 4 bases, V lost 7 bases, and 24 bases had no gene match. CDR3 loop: CASARPRQPSGLSADTQYF. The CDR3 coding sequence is TGTGCCAGCGCTAGGCCACGCCAACCTAGCGGATTGTCGGCAGATACGCAGTATTTT.

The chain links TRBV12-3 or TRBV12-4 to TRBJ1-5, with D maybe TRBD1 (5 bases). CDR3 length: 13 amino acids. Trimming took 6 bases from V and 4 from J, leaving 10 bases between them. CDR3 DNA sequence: TGTGCCAGCAGGGGTCAGGGAAATCAGCCCCAGCATTTT. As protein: CASRGQGNQPQHF.

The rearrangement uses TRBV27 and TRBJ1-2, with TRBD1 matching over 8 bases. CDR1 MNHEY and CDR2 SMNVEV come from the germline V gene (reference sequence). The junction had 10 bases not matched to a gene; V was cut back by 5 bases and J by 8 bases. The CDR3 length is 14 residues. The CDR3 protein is CASSRTGLTSGYTF. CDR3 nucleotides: TGTGCCAGCAGTCGGACAGGGTTAACGTCCGGCTACACCTTC.

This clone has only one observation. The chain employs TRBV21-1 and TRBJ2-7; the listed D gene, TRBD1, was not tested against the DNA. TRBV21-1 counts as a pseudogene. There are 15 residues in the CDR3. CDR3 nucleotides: TGTGCCAGCAGCCTAGCCCCGGGACACAGTGTACGGCAGTACTTC. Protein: CASSLAPGHSVRQYF.

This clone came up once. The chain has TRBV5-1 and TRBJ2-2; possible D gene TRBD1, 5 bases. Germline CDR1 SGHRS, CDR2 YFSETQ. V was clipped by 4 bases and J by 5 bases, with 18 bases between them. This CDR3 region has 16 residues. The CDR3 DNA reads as TGCGCCAGCAGCATACGAGACAGCGTACGGACCGGGGAGCTGTTTTTT. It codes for CASSIRDSVRTGELFF. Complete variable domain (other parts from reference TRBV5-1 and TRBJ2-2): KAGVTQTPRYLIKTRGQQVTLSCSPISGHRSVSWYQQTPGQGLQFLFEYFSETQRNKGNFPGRFSGRQFSNSRSEMNVSTLELGDSALYLCASSIRDSVRTGELFFGEGSRLTVL.

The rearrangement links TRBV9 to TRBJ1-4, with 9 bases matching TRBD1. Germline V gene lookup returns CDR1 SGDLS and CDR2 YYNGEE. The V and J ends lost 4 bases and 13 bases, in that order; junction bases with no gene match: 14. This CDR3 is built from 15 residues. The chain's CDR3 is CASSSSGQGPWRLFF. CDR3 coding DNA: TGTGCCAGCAGCTCGAGTGGACAGGGGCCTTGGAGACTGTTTTTT.

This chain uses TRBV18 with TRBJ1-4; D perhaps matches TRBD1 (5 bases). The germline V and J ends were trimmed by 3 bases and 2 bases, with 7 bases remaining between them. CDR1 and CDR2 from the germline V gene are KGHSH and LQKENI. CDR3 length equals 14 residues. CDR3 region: CASSPRQTNEKLFF. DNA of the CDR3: TGTGCCAGCTCACCTCGACAGACTAATGAAAAACTGTTTTTT.

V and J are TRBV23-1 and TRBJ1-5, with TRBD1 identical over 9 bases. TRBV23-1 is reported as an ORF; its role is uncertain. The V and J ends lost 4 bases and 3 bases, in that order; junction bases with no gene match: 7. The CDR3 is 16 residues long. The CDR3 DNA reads TGCGCCAGCAGTCCTGGACAGGGGCCTTACAATCAGCCCCAGCATTTT. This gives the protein CASSPGQGPYNQPQHF.

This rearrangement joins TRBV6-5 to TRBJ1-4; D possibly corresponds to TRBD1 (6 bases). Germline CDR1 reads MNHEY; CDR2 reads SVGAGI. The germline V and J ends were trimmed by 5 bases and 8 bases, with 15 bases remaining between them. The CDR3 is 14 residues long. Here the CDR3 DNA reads TGTGCCAGCAGTCCCCAGTCAGGGACAGAAAAACTGTTTTTT. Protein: CASSPQSGTEKLFF.

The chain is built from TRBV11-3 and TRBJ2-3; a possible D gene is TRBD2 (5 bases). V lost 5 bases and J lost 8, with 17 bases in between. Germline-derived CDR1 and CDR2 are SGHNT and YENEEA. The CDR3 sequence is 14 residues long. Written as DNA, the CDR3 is TGTGCCAGCAGCCCTCCCCGGGCCGGAGGTACGCAGTATTTT. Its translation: CASSPPRAGGTQYF.

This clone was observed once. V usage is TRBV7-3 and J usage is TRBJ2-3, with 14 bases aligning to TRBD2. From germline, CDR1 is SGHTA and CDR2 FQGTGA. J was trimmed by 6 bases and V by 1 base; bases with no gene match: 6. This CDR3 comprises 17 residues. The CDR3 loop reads CASSLSGTSGGADTQYF. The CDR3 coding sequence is TGTGCCAGCAGCTTAAGCGGGACTAGCGGGGGCGCGGATACGCAGTATTTT.

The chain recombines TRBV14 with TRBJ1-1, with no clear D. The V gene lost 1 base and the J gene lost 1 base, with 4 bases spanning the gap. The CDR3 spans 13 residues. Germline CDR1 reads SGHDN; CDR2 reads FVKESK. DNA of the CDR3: TGTGCCAGCAGCCAAGCCAGGAACACTGAAGCTTTCTTT. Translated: CASSQARNTEAFF.

The CDR3 loop reads CASGLGENTEAFF. CDR3 bases: TGTGCTAGTGGTTTAGGGGAGAACACTGAAGCTTTCTTT. The chain employs TRBV12-5 and TRBJ1-1, with a possible D match to TRBD1 (5 bases). Germline V gene data show CDR1 as LGHNT and CDR2 as FRNRAP. The V end was cut by 3 bases, the J end by 1 base, with 6 bases between. This CDR3 is 13 amino acids long.

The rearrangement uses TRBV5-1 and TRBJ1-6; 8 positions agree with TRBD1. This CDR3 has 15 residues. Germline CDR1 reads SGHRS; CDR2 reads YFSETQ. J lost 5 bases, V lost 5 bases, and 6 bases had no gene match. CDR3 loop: CASRTGQENNSPLHF. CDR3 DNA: TGCGCCAGCAGGACGGGACAGGAGAATAATTCACCCCTCCACTTT.

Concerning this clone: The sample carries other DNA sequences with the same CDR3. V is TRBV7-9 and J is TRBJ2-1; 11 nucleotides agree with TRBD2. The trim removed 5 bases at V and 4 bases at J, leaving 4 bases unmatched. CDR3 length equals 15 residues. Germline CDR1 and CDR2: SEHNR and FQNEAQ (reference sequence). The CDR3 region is CASSLTSGTYNEQFF. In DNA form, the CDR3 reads TGTGCCAGCAGCCTGACTAGCGGGACTTACAATGAGCAGTTCTTC.

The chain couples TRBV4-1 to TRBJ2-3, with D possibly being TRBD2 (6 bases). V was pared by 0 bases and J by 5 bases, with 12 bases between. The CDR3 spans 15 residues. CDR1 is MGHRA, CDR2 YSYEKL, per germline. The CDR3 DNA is TGCGCCAGCAGCCAAGAGACTAGTCAGGGAGATACGCAGTATTTT. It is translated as CASSQETSQGDTQYF.

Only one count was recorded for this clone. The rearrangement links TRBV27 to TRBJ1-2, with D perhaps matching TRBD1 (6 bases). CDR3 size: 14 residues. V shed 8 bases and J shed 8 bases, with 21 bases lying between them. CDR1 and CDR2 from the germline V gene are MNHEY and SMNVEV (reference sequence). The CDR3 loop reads CASQRLPGARGYTF. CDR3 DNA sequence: TGTGCCAGCCAACGACTTCCAGGGGCAAGAGGCTACACCTTC.

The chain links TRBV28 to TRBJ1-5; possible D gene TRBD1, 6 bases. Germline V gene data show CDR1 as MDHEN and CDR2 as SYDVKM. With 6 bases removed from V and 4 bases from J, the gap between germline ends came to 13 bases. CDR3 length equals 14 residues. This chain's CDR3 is CASSGTGLNQPQHF. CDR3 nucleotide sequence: TGTGCCAGCAGCGGCACAGGGCTTAATCAGCCCCAGCATTTT. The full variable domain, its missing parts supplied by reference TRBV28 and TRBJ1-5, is DVKVTQSSRYLVKRTGEKVFLECVQDMDHENMFWYRQDPGLGLRLIYFSYDVKMKEKGDIPEGYSVSREKKERFSLILESASTNQTSMYLCASSGTGLNQPQHFGDGTRLSIL.

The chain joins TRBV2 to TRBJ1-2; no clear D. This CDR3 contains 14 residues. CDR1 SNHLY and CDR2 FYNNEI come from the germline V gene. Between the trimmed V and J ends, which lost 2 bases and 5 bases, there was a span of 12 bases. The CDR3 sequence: CASSEPSATYGYTF. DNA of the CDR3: TGTGCCAGCAGTGAACCCTCAGCGACGTATGGCTACACCTTC.

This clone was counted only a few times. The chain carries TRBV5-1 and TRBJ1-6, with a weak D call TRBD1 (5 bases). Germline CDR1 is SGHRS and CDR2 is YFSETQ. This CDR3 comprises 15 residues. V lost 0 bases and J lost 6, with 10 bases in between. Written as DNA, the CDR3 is TGCGCCAGCAGCTTGGAAGGGGAGGGTAATTCACCCCTCCACTTT. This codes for CASSLEGEGNSPLHF.

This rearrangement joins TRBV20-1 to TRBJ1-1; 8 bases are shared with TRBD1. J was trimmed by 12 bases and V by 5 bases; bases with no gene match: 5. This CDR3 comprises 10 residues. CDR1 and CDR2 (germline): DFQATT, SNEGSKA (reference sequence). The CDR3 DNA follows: TGCAGTGCTCTGGACAGGGCTTCTTTCTTT. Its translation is CSALDRASFF.

The CDR3 nucleotides are TGTGCCAGCAGCGCCTACAGGGGAGAAAAACTGTTTTTT. Protein: CASSAYRGEKLFF. The chain has TRBV5-6 and TRBJ1-4, with 7 bases matching TRBD1. V dropped 4 bases and J dropped 8; count of bases not matched to a gene: 5. The CDR3 length is 13 residues. CDR1 and CDR2 (germline): SGHDT, YYEEEE.

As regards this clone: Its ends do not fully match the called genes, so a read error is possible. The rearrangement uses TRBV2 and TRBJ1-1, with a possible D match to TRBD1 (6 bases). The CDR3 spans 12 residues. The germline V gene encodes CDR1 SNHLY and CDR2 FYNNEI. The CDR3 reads CASTEGGAEAFF. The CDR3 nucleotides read TGTGCCAGCACTGAAGGGGGAGCTGAAGCTTTCTTT.

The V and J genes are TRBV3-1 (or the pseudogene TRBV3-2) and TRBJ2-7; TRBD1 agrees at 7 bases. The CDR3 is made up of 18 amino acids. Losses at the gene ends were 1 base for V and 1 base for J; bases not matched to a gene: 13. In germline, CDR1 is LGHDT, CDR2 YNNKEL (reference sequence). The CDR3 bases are TGTGCCAGCAGCCAAGGGCTTTCGACAGGGACCTTATCCTACGAGCAGTACTTC. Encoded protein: CASSQGLSTGTLSYEQYF.

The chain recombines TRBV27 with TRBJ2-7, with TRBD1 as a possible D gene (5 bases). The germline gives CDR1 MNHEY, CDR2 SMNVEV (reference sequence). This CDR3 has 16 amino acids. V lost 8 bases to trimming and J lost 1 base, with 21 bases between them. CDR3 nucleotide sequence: TGTGCCAGCTATGCGGATCTGGGTCAGGGTTCCTACGAGCAGTACTTC. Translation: CASYADLGQGSYEQYF.

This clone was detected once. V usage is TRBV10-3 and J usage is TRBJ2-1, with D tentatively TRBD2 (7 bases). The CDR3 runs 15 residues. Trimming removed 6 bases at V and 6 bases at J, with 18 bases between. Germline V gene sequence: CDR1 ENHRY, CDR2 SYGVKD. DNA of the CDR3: TGTGCCATCAGCCCCTTGGGGGGAGGGGGCAATGAGCAGTTCTTC. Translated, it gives CAISPLGGGGNEQFF.

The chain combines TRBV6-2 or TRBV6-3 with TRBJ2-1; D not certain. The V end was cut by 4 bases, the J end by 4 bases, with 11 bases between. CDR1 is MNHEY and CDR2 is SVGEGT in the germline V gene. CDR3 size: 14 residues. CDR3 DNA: TGTGCCAGCAGTTCTAGTTCCTATTACAATGAGCAGTTCTTC. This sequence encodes CASSSSSYYNEQFF.

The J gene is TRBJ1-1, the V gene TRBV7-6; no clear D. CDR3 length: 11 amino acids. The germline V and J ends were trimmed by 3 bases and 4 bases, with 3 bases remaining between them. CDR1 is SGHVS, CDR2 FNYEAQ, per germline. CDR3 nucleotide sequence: TGTGCCAGCAGCTTCGTCACTGAAGCTTTCTTT. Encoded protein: CASSFVTEAFF.